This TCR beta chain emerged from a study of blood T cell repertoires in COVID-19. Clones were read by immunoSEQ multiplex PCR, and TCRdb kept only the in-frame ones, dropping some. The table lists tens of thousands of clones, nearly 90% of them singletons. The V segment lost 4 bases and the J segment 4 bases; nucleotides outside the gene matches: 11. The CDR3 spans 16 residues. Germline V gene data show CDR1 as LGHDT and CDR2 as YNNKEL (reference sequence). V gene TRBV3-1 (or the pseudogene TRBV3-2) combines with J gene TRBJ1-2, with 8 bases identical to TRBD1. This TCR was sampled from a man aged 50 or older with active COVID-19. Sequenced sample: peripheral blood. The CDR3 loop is CASSRMRQGLGYGYTF. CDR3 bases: TGTGCCAGCAGCCGGATGAGACAGGGGTTGGGCTATGGCTACACCTTC.